Below, 13 T cell receptor beta chains from the same sample are listed, as sequenced in a study of T cell responses to AZD1222 COVID-19 vaccine. Profiled with immunoSEQ multiplex PCR; TCRdb holds only in-frame clones, not every one. The table includes about 45,000 clones, about 90% detected once. This specimen was peripheral blood, taken 28 days after the second AZD1222 dose. These receptors all stem from an adult who received the AZD1222 COVID-19 vaccine.

The chain joins TRBV15 to TRBJ2-5, with 7 bases aligning to TRBD2. With V trimmed by 3 bases and J by 1 base, 11 bases remained unmatched. This CDR3 has 17 amino acids. Germline-derived CDR1 and CDR2 are LNHNV and YYDKDF (reference sequence). CDR3 bases: TGTGCCACCAGCAGCAGATCGGGCGGCGGGAGCCAAGAGACCCAGTACTTC. This sequence encodes CATSSRSGGGSQETQYF.

The CDR3 DNA sequence: TGTGCCAGCAGCTTAGGAGGGCTAGCGGGAGAGATTCTGGACAATGAGCAGTTCTTC. Amino acid sequence: CASSLGGLAGEILDNEQFF. The chain couples TRBV11-3 to TRBJ2-1, with TRBD2 matching over 10 bases. The J segment lost 5 bases and the V segment lost 1 base, leaving 14 bases of the junction unmatched. Germline assignment: CDR1 SGHNT and CDR2 YENEEA. CDR3 length equals 19 residues. Full variable domain (rest looked up from reference TRBV11-3 and TRBJ2-1): EAGVVQSPRYKIIEKKQPVAFWCNPISGHNTLYWYLQNLGQGPELLIRYENEEAVDDSQLPKDRFSAERLKGVDSTLKIQPAELGDSAVYLCASSLGGLAGEILDNEQFFGPGTRLTVL.

J is TRBJ2-7 and V is TRBV13; maybe TRBD2 (6 bases). Deletions cut 5 bases from V and 5 bases from J, with 19 bases between. Germline V gene data show CDR1 as PRHDT and CDR2 as FYEKMQ (reference sequence). The CDR3 length is 15 residues. The CDR3 nucleotides are TGTGCCAGCAGCCCAAGTCTGGAGGGCCTCAACGAGCAGTACTTC. Its translation: CASSPSLEGLNEQYF.

The J gene is TRBJ1-6, the V gene TRBV12-5; a possible D gene is TRBD1 (5 bases). CDR1 LGHNT and CDR2 FRNRAP come from the germline V gene. Trimming took off 0 bases at V and 8 bases at J, with 17 bases between the two ends. CDR3 length equals 17 residues. The CDR3 DNA reads as TGTGCTAGTGGTTTGGTACTCCAAAGGGAACAGGATTCACCCCTCCACTTT. Translated: CASGLVLQREQDSPLHF.

CDR3 loop: CASRLGQVTQETQYF. In DNA form, the CDR3 reads TGTGCCAGCAGATTGGGACAGGTAACCCAAGAGACCCAGTACTTC. The chain has TRBV2 and TRBJ2-5; TRBD1 matches at 8 bases. The CDR3 runs to 15 residues. The germline CDR1 and CDR2 sequences are SNHLY and FYNNEI. With 6 bases clipped from V and 1 base from J, the junction kept 7 bases outside the gene matches.

This clone was recorded once. The chain combines TRBV30 with TRBJ2-7; 12 bases are shared with TRBD2. Per germline, CDR1 GTSNPN and CDR2 SVGIG (reference sequence). V trimming: 2 bases; J trimming: 2 bases; junction bases outside the gene matches: 10. There are 17 residues in the CDR3. Here the CDR3 reads CAWSSSWTSGTPYEQYF. The CDR3 DNA is TGTGCCTGGAGTTCTTCCTGGACTAGCGGGACGCCCTACGAGCAGTACTTC.

As to this clone: Other DNA sequences in this specimen translate into the identical CDR3. This chain joins TRBV7-9 and TRBJ1-1; TRBD1 is a possible D gene (6 bases). This CDR3 is 15 amino acids long. Germline V CDR1 and CDR2: SEHNR, FQNEAQ (reference sequence). V was pared by 1 base and J by 4 bases, with 13 bases between. Here the CDR3 DNA reads TGTGCCAGCAGCTTAGTGGGGGGCTTGGGCACTGAAGCTTTCTTT. It codes for CASSLVGGLGTEAFF.

This clone was counted only a few times. The chain has TRBV2 and TRBJ2-7, with 7 positions matching TRBD1. Germline V lookup: CDR1 SNHLY, CDR2 FYNNEI. The junction had 5 bases not matched to a gene; V was cut back by 5 bases and J by 1 base. CDR3 length: 14 residues. For the CDR3, the DNA is TGTGCCAGCAGTAGCCGACAGGGTTCCTACGAGCAGTACTTC. It translates to CASSSRQGSYEQYF.

The chain employs TRBV23-1 and TRBJ2-7; possible D gene TRBD1, 5 bases. TRBV23-1 is marked as an open reading frame, function uncertain. The CDR3 sequence is 16 residues long. Trimming left V 2 bases short and J 0 bases short, with 14 bases between. The CDR3 is CASSQQWGSSSYEQYF. CDR3 in DNA: TGCGCCAGCAGTCAACAATGGGGCTCAAGCTCCTACGAGCAGTACTTC.

The V gene is TRBV15, the J gene TRBJ1-1, with D unresolved. The V end lost 3 bases, the J end lost 4 bases, and 12 bases lay between the germline ends. This CDR3 comprises 14 residues. Germline lookup yields CDR1 LNHNV and CDR2 YYDKDF (reference sequence). Here the CDR3 DNA reads TGTGCCACCAGCAGCCCCGAATGGTCCACTGAAGCTTTCTTT. It codes for CATSSPEWSTEAFF.

The rearrangement joins TRBV7-2 to TRBJ2-7, with D tentatively TRBD2 (5 bases). Germline CDR1 and CDR2: SGHTA and FQGNSA. This CDR3 is built from 14 residues. V lost 0 bases, J lost 3 bases, and 9 bases lay in between. CDR3 nucleotides: TGTGCCAGCAGCTTAGCTAGCGACATCTACGAGCAGTACTTC. Translated: CASSLASDIYEQYF.

The V and J genes are TRBV11-2 and TRBJ2-7; D uncertain. Germline V gene sequence: CDR1 SGHAT, CDR2 FQNNGV. The V and J ends lost 1 base and 3 bases respectively, with 10 bases between them. The CDR3 has 14 residues. CDR3 nucleotide sequence: TGTGCCAGCAGCTTAGGCAGGCGGTACTACGAGCAGTACTTC. Encoded protein: CASSLGRRYYEQYF.

The chain joins TRBV4-3 to TRBJ1-6; the match to TRBD1 covers 8 bases. V shed 3 bases, J shed 9 bases, and the junction held 1 base outside the gene matches. CDR1 and CDR2 (germline): LGHNA, YSLEER. The CDR3 totals 13 residues. CDR3 coding DNA: TGCGCCAGCAGCCACACAGGGGGTTCACCCCTCCACTTT. As protein: CASSHTGGSPLHF.